This T cell receptor beta chain was recovered during a study of shared clonotypes between healthy human individuals. Looking at the study overall: The donors, a couple of women and a few men, were aged 18 to 49.

General study findings and limits: Enrolling few donors narrowed the genetic and exposure-history diversity that was represented.

As to this clone: Its specificity is not known.

The authors split each subset's genomic DNA evenly across several immunoSEQ plates. TCRdb's copy holds only in-frame clones and misses some; the assay was immunoSEQ multiplex PCR. This table holds about 2.4 million clones, approximately 94% found once. Sequencing used naive CD4+ T cells sorted from blood. Subset: CD45RA+ positively selected. The receptor was isolated from a man aged 18-30 years in good health.

CDR3: CASSPLAGGPTFKSETQYF. CDR3 DNA sequence: TGTGCCAGCTCACCACTAGCGGGGGGCCCTACGTTCAAGTCGGAGACCCAGTACTTC. The chain carries TRBV18 and TRBJ2-5, with TRBD2 matching over 10 bases. V lost 1 base and J lost 5; bases outside the gene matches: 16. The CDR3 is 19 residues long. The germline V gene encodes CDR1 KGHSH and CDR2 LQKENI. Full variable domain (rest looked up from reference TRBV18 and TRBJ2-5): NAGVMQNPRHLVRRRGQEARLRCSPMKGHSHVYWYRQLPEEGLKFMVYLQKENIIDESGMPKERFSAEFPKEGPSILRIQQVVRGDSAAYFCASSPLAGGPTFKSETQYFGPGTRLLVL.